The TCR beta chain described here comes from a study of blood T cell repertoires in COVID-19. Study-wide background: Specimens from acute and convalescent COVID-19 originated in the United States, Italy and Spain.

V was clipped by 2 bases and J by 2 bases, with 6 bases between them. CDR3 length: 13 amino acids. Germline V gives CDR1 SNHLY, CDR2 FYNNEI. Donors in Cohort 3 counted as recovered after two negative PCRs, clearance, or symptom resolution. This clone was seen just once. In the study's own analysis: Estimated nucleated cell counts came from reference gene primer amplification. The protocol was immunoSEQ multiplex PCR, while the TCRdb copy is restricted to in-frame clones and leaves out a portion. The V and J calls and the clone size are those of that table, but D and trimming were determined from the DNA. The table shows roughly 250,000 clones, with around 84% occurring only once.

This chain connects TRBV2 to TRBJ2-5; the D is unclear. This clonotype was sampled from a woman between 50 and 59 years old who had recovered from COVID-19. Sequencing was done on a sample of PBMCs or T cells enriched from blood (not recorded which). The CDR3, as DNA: TGTGCCAGCAGTGAAATACGGCAAGAGACCCAGTACTTC. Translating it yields CASSEIRQETQYF. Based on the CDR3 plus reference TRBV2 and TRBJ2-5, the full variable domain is EPEVTQTPSHQVTQMGQEVILRCVPISNHLYFYWYRQILGQKVEFLVSFYNNEISEKSEIFDDQFSVERPDGSNFTLKIRSTKLEDSAMYFCASSEIRQETQYFGPGTRLLVL.